The 5 T cell receptor beta chains below were found in one sample sequenced in a study of cytomegalovirus exposure and HLA in healthy donors. PCR involved 60 Vbeta and 13 Jbeta primers. Profiling relied on immunoSEQ multiplex PCR, and the TCRdb table lists in-frame clones only, not all of them. The sample includes about 120,000 clones, roughly 69% seen only once; the top ten take over 8.5%. Sequencing was done on a sample of PBMCs. The receptors stem from a woman aged 40 to 49 in good health and CMV-seropositive.

The V gene is TRBV27, the J gene TRBJ1-1; weak D call: TRBD1 (6 bases). This CDR3 region has 15 residues. Deletions cut 4 bases from V and 1 base from J, with 13 bases between. Germline V gene data show CDR1 as MNHEY and CDR2 as SMNVEV (reference sequence). CDR3 protein: CASSSHREGNTEAFF. The CDR3 DNA is TGTGCCAGCAGTTCCCACAGGGAGGGGAACACTGAAGCTTTCTTT.

The rearrangement joins TRBV5-5 to TRBJ2-3, with a weak D call TRBD1 (7 bases). The germline gives CDR1 SGHKS, CDR2 YYEKEE (reference sequence). V gave up 4 bases and J gave up 5 bases, with 20 bases separating them. The CDR3 loop spans 16 amino acids. CDR3 in amino acids: CASSAGTEGVVDTQYF. Here the CDR3 DNA reads TGTGCCAGCAGCGCGGGGACAGAAGGGGTCGTAGATACGCAGTATTTT.

The rearrangement links TRBV21-1 to TRBJ2-1; the table's D call, TRBD2, has no DNA check behind it. TRBV21-1 is described as a pseudogene. This CDR3 has 17 residues. The CDR3 reads CASSKSYLLAGGQKQFF. CDR3 sequence (DNA): TGTGCCAGCAGCAAATCCTACTTACTAGCGGGAGGGCAGAAGCAGTTCTTC.

This clone was seen a single time. The chain carries TRBV2 and TRBJ2-7, with 11 bases fitting TRBD2. With 6 bases clipped from V and 6 bases from J, the junction kept 7 bases outside the gene matches. This CDR3 spans 14 amino acids. Germline assignment: CDR1 SNHLY and CDR2 FYNNEI. In DNA form, the CDR3 reads TGTGCCAGCAGCCGACTAGCGGGACCGGGCGAGCAGTACTTC. Protein sequence: CASSRLAGPGEQYF.

This chain joins TRBV4-2 and TRBJ1-4; TRBD1 agrees at 9 bases. Germline trimming cut 3 bases from V and 6 bases from J; bases unmatched to any gene: 5. This CDR3 is 15 amino acids long. Germline-derived CDR1 and CDR2 are LGHNA and YNFKEQ. The CDR3 loop reads CASSQADRGYEKLFF. The CDR3 DNA reads as TGTGCCAGCAGCCAGGCGGACAGGGGCTATGAAAAACTGTTTTTT.